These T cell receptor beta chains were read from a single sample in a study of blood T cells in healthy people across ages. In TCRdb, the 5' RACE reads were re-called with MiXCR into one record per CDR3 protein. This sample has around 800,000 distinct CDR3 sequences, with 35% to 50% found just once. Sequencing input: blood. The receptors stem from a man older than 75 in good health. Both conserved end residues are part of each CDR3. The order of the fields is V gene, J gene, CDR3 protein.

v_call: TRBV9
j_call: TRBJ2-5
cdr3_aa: CASSGFTMGETQYF

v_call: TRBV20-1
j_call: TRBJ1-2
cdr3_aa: CSANLPGSYGYTF

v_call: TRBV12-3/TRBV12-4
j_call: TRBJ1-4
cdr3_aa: CASSFGTVGEKLFF

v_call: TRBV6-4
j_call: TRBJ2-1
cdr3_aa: CAGSDDRKTYNEQFF

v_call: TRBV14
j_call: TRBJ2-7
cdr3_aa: CASSQESLGPREQYF

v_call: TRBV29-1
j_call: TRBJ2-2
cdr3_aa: CSARPAGKGELFF

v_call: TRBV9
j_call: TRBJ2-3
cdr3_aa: CASSVAVSTDAQYF

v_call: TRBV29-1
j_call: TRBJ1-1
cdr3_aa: CSARGGLGQPVNTEAFF

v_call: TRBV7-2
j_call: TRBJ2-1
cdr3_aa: CASSRIAGDEQFF

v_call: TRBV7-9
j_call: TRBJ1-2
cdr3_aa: CASSASGTANYGYTF

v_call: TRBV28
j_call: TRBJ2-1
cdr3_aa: CASSSTLAGEGVNEQFF

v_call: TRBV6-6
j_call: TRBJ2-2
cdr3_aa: CASIFRSGTNTGELFF

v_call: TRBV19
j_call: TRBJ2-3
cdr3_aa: CASSMGQGQYF

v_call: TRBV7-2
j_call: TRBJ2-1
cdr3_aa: CASSRASGGFNEQFF

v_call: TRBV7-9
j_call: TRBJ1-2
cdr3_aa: CASSLVRGFYGYTF

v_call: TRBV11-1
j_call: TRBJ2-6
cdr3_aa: CASSLRQASSGANVLTF

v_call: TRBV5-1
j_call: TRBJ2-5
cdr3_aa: CASSLNSVVETQYF

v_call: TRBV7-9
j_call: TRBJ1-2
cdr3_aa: CASSLADHGYTF

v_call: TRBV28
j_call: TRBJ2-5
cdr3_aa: CASNPHSGTGSSGSYNEQYF

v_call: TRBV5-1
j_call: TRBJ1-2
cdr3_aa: CASSLGPEANYDYTF

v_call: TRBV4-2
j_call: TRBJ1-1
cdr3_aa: CASSQDIATSAFF

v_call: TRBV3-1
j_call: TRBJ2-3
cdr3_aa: CASSHPVAGGPGRVADTQYF

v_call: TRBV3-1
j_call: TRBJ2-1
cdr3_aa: CASSQEGGLAREQFF

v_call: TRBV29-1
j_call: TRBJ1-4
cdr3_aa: CSVPGGSNEKLFF

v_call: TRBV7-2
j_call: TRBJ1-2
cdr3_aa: CASSPGRYGYTF

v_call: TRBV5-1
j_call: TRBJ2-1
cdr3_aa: CASSSRSSGSLNEQFF

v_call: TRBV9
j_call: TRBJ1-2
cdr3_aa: CASSPPSRTGGYYGYTF

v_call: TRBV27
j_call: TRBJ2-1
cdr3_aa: CASSAIAGGSYNEQFF

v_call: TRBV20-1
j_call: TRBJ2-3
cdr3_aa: CSASEGTTDTQYF

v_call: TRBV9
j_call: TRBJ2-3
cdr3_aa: CASSPGNRLTDTQYF

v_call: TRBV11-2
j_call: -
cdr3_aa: CASSLRRGTGSYNEQYF

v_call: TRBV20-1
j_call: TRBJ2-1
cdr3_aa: CSASQDGNNEQFF

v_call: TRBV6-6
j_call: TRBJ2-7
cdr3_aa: CASSYASGDWEQYF

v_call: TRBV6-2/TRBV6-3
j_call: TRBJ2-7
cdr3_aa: CASRYGQSFSYEQYF

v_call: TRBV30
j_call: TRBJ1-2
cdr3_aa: CAWSVIRFYTF

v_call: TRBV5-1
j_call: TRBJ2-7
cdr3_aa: CASALLTNYEQYF

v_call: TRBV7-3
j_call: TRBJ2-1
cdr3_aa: CASSSRQGAGNEQFF

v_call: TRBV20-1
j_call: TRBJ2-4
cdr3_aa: CSAPLPLMAKNIQYF

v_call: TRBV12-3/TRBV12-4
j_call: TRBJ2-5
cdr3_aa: CASSLYPQETQYF

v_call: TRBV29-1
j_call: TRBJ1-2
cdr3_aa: CSVERGRTNYGYTF

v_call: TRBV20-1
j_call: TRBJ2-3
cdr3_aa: CSARSSTDTQYF

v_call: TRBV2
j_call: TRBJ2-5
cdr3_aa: CAGTGQLQETQYF

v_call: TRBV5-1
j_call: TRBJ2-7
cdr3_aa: CASSEQGALGEQYF

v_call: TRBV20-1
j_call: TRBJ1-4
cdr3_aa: CSASPDRDGKLFF

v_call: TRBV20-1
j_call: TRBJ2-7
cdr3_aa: CSAYPPGQFYEQYF

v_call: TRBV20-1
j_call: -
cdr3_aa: CSAIPPGESPETQYF

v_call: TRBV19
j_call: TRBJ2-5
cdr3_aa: CASTRVAGNTETQYF

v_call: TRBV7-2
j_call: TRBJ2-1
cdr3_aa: CASSVARGQEQFF

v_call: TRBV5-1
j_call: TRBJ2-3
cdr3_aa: CASSLAGGTSDTQYF

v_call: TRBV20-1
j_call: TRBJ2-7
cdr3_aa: CSARGSSGDYYEQYF